One TCR beta chain is described in this entry. Its antigen remains unidentified. Germline CDR1 reads SNHLY; CDR2 reads FYNNEI. The CDR3 is 13 amino acids. V lost 6 bases to trimming and J lost 7 bases, with 12 bases between them. The data stem from a study of CD8 T cells in ankylosing spondylitis. Findings and limits, study-wide: A motif of several highly homologous TCR beta variants was seen as apparently characteristic of ankylosing spondylitis blood.

TCRdb re-derived calls from the 5' RACE reads in MiXCR, one entry per CDR3 protein. The sample gives about 450,000 distinct CDR3 sequences, roughly a quarter of which show up once; approximately 1% is in the top ten. The receptor was derived from a male donor with ankylosing spondylitis. The sample comprised blood, either unsorted or a sorted T cell fraction (not recorded which). This rearrangement joins TRBV2 to TRBJ1-4; a weak D match, TRBD1 (6 bases). The CDR3: CASSGGFGEKLFF. CDR3 sequence (DNA): TGTGCCAGCAGCGGGGGCTTCGGTGAAAAACTGTTTTTT.